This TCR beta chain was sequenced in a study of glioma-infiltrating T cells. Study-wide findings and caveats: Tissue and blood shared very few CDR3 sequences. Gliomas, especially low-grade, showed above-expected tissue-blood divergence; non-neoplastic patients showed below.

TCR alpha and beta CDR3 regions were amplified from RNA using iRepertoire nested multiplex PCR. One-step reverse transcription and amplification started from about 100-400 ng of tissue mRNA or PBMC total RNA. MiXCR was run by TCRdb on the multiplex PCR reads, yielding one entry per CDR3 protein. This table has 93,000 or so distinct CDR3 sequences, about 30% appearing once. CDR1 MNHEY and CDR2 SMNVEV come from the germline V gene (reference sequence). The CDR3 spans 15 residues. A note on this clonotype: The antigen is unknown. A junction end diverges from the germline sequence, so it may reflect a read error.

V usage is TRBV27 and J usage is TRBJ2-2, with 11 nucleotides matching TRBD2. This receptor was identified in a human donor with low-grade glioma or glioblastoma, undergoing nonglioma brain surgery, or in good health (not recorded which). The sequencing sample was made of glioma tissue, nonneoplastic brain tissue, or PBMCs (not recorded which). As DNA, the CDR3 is TGTGCCAGCAAGCATTTAGCGGGGGGGCACCGGGGAGCTGTTTTT. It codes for CASKHLAGGHRGAVF.